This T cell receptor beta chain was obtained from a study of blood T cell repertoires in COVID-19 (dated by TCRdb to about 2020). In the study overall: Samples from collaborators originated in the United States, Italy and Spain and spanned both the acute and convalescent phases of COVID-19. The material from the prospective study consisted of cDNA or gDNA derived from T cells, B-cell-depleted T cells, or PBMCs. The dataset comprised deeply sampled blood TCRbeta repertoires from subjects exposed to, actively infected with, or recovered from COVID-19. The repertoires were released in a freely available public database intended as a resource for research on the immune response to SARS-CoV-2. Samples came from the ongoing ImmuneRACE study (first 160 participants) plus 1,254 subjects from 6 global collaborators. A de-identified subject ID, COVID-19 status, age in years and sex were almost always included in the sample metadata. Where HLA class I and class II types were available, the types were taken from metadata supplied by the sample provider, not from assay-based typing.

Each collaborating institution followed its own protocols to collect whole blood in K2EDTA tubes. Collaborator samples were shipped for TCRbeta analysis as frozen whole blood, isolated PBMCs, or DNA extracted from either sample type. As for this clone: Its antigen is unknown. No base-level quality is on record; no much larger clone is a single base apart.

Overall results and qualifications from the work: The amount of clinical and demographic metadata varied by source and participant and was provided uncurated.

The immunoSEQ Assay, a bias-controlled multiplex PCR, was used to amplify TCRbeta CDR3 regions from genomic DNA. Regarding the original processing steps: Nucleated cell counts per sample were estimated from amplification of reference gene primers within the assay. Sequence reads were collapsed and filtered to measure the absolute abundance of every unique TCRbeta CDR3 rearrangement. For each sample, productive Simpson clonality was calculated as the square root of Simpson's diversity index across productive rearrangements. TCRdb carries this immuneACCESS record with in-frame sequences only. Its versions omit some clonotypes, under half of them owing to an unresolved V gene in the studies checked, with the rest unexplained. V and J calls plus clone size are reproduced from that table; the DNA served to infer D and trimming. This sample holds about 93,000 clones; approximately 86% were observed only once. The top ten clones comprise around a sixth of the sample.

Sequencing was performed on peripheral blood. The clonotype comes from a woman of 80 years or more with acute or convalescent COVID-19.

The bases read TGTGCCACCAGTGCCCCGACAGGGGATATCGGGGAGCTGTTTTTT. This sequence encodes CATSAPTGDIGELFF. The chain uses TRBV24-1 and TRBJ2-2; TRBD1 matches 8 bases in the middle. CDR1 and CDR2 were assigned from the germline V gene as KGHDR and SFDVKD. After removal of 5 bases from V and 7 bases from J, the junction retains 8 bases not matched to a gene. Including cysteine and phenylalanine, the CDR3 has 15 amino acids. Of all the DNA, just the CDR3 is kept, 45 bases in frame from base 1.